Below are 21 T cell receptor beta chains sequenced from a single sample in a study of CD8 T cells in ankylosing spondylitis. TCRdb re-derived calls from the 5' RACE reads in MiXCR, one entry per CDR3 protein. The sample holds approximately 200,000 distinct CDR3 sequences; 9.5% to 15% are singletons and the top ten take 15% to 20%. The source material was blood, either unsorted or a sorted T cell fraction (not recorded which). These TCRs come from a male donor with ankylosing spondylitis or in good health (not recorded which).

This clonotype was observed a few times. The CDR3 spells CASSEGGEGAHEQFF. The CDR3 region has the DNA TGTGCCAGCAGTGAAGGGGGCGAGGGAGCTCATGAGCAGTTCTTC. The chain recombines TRBV6-1 with TRBJ2-1; D tentatively reads TRBD1 or TRBD2 (5 bases each). The CDR3 extends over 15 amino acids. The V end lost 1 base, the J end lost 8 bases, and 15 bases lay between the germline ends. Germline-derived CDR1 and CDR2 are MNHNS and SASEGT.

This clonotype was picked up a small number of times. V gene TRBV12-5 combines with J gene TRBJ1-1; D is uncertain. CDR1 and CDR2 from the germline V gene are LGHNT and FRNRAP. V was shortened by 5 bases and J by 6 bases, with 13 bases between the two germline ends. CDR3 length equals 13 residues. Here the CDR3 reads CASGPTNRPEAFF. CDR3 in DNA: TGTGCTAGTGGTCCGACGAACCGTCCTGAAGCTTTCTTT.

This clonotype was recorded a few times. The chain combines TRBV5-1 with TRBJ2-1, with D perhaps matching TRBD1 or TRBD2 (6 bases each). V lost 4 bases to trimming and J lost 4 bases, with 18 bases between them. Germline V CDR1 and CDR2: SGHRS, YFSETQ. This CDR3 is built from 16 residues. The CDR3 is CASSLDPQGLYNEQFF. The CDR3 region has the DNA TGCGCCAGCAGCCTGGACCCACAGGGACTTTACAATGAGCAGTTCTTC.

CDR3 sequence (DNA): TGTGCCAGCATGCAGGGACTAGCGGCTTACAATGAGCAGTTCTTC. Translated, it gives CASMQGLAAYNEQFF. V is TRBV6-1 and J is TRBJ2-1, with 11 bases identical to TRBD2. The trim removed 7 bases at V and 4 bases at J, leaving 6 bases unmatched. The germline gives CDR1 MNHNS, CDR2 SASEGT. CDR3 size: 15 residues.

This chain uses TRBV6-5 with TRBJ2-1; 10 bases agree with TRBD2. V lost 7 bases and J lost 9; bases outside the gene matches: 3. Germline V gene lookup returns CDR1 MNHEY and CDR2 SVGAGI. The CDR3 contains 12 residues. This CDR3 is CASTSGRGEQFF. The CDR3 DNA reads as TGTGCCAGCACTAGCGGGAGAGGTGAGCAGTTCTTC.

This clonotype was picked up many times. V gene TRBV4-1 combines with J gene TRBJ2-3; 7 nucleotides line up with TRBD1. The junction had 6 bases not matched to a gene; V was cut back by 3 bases and J by 0 bases. Germline V CDR1 and CDR2: MGHRA, YSYEKL. The length of the CDR3 is 16 residues. CDR3 sequence: CASSHGDRESTDTQYF. The CDR3 region has the DNA TGCGCCAGCAGCCATGGAGACAGGGAGAGCACAGATACGCAGTATTTT.

This sequence joins TRBV6-2 or TRBV6-3 and TRBJ2-1, with 12 bases aligning to TRBD2. The CDR3 totals 20 residues. CDR1 and CDR2 (germline): MNHEY, SVGEGT. V dropped 7 bases and J dropped 7; count of bases not matched to a gene: 23. The chain's CDR3 is CASTLNPSGLAGGSGNEQFF. The DNA of the CDR3 is TGTGCCAGCACCCTAAACCCTTCGGGTCTAGCGGGAGGGAGTGGGAATGAGCAGTTCTTC.

This clonotype was picked up many times. The CDR3 DNA follows: TGTGCCAGCAGTTACGCCGGGGAGCTGTTTTTT. This translates into CASSYAGELFF. The J gene is TRBJ2-2, the V gene TRBV6-2 or TRBV6-3; D is unresolved. The CDR3 extends over 11 amino acids. Trimming left V 2 bases short and J 6 bases short, with 1 base between. Germline CDR1 MNHEY, CDR2 SVGEGT.

The sample holds a few counts of this clonotype. The V call is TRBV4-1, the J call TRBJ1-4, with a weak D call TRBD1 (6 bases). Trimming cost V 1 base and J 8 bases, with 20 bases left between them. The CDR3 sequence is 17 residues long. Germline CDR1 and CDR2: MGHRA and YSYEKL. The CDR3 DNA follows: TGCGCCAGCAGCCAAGCAGACGAAGCGGAGGGGGACGAAAAACTGTTTTTT. Protein: CASSQADEAEGDEKLFF.

This clonotype came up a few times. CDR3 protein: CASSSSGRGSEQFF. The CDR3, as DNA: TGTGCCAGCAGTTCTAGCGGGAGAGGGAGTGAGCAGTTCTTC. The rearrangement joins TRBV12-3 or TRBV12-4 to TRBJ2-1, with TRBD2 matching 10 bases. This CDR3 region has 14 residues. Losses at the gene ends were 4 bases for V and 9 bases for J; bases not matched to a gene: 6.

This chain connects TRBV19 to TRBJ2-1; TRBD2 aligns across 10 bases. The V gene's germline CDR1 is LNHDA and CDR2 SQIVND (reference sequence). This CDR3 spans 15 amino acids. The V segment lost 0 bases and the J segment 10 bases; nucleotides outside the gene matches: 6. The CDR3 DNA is TGTGCCAGTAGTATAGATCTAGCGGGGGAGTACGAGCAGTTCTTC. Translation gives CASSIDLAGEYEQFF.

The table lists this clonotype with a few counts. This chain links TRBV6-2 or TRBV6-3 with TRBJ2-2; D not certain. V lost 2 bases and J 6 bases, leaving 10 bases between the germline ends. The CDR3 has 14 residues. Germline assignment: CDR1 MNHEY and CDR2 SVGEGT. The CDR3 here is CASSYVRPPGELFF. The CDR3 nucleotides are TGTGCCAGCAGTTACGTACGGCCCCCCGGGGAGCTGTTTTTT.

This clonotype appeared a few times. The CDR3 coding sequence is TGTGCCAGCAGCAAAGTGGCGATACAAGAGACCCAGTACTTC. Protein product: CASSKVAIQETQYF. The rearrangement joins TRBV21-1 to TRBJ2-5. TRBV21-1 is a listed pseudogene. The CDR3 runs 14 residues.

V and J are TRBV5-6 and TRBJ2-7; TRBD1 might be the D (6 bases). Germline CDR1 and CDR2: SGHDT and YYEEEE. This CDR3 spans 14 amino acids. Trimming shortened V by 8 bases and J by 3 bases, and 18 bases separated the two germline ends. This chain's CDR3 is CASKWGLASYEQYF. The CDR3 DNA is TGTGCCAGTAAATGGGGGCTAGCCAGCTACGAGCAGTACTTC.

V is TRBV18 and J is TRBJ2-5, with 10 nucleotides matching TRBD1. Germline V gene data show CDR1 as KGHSH and CDR2 as LQKENI. Trimming at V came to 2 bases and at J to 4 bases, leaving 4 bases not matched to a gene. CDR3 length: 15 residues. The CDR3 is CASSPDRGLGETQYF. In nucleotides, the CDR3 is TGTGCCAGCTCACCAGACAGGGGGCTGGGAGAGACCCAGTACTTC.

This clonotype appeared a few times. The rearrangement joins TRBV27 to TRBJ2-1, with 14 bases that match TRBD2. This CDR3 is built from 15 residues. Germline V lookup: CDR1 MNHEY, CDR2 SMNVEV (reference sequence). The junction had 8 bases not matched to a gene; V was cut back by 9 bases and J by 7 bases. The CDR3 nucleotides read TGTGCCAGTCGCCCCGGACTAGCGGGAGGTAATGAGCAGTTCTTC. This codes for CASRPGLAGGNEQFF.

This clonotype was counted between two and nine times. The CDR3 spells CSAPQEPFGQYF. The CDR3 DNA reads as TGCAGTGCCCCCCAGGAACCTTTCGGGCAGTACTTC. The chain is built from TRBV20-1 and TRBJ2-7; D call uncertain. This CDR3 spans 12 amino acids. The ends were cut back, 6 bases at V and 9 bases at J, with 18 bases in the middle. Germline V gene lookup returns CDR1 DFQATT and CDR2 SNEGSKA (reference sequence).

The table lists this clonotype with a few counts. The chain joins TRBV12-3 or TRBV12-4 to TRBJ2-2; D unclear. V was pared by 2 bases and J by 1 base, with 11 bases between. The CDR3 length is 16 residues. The CDR3: CASSLRPWGNTGELFF. The CDR3 coding sequence is TGTGCCAGCAGTTTACGCCCCTGGGGGAACACCGGGGAGCTGTTTTTT.

This clonotype was recorded many times. The rearrangement uses TRBV29-1 and TRBJ2-5; the D gene is possibly TRBD2 (6 bases). The CDR3 extends over 14 amino acids. The V gene's germline CDR1 is SQVTM and CDR2 ANQGSEA. V was clipped by 6 bases and J by 4 bases, with 18 bases between them. The CDR3 nucleotides read TGCAGCGTCTCGGCCGGGAGCCCCAGAGAGACCCAGTACTTC. Translation: CSVSAGSPRETQYF.

This clonotype was observed many times. V usage is TRBV20-1 and J usage is TRBJ1-1, with D possibly being TRBD1 (6 bases). Germline-derived CDR1 and CDR2 are DFQATT and SNEGSKA (reference sequence). Trimming shortened V by 0 bases and J by 7 bases, and 15 bases separated the two germline ends. This CDR3 has 14 residues. The CDR3 spells CSARDLGGRLEAFF. CDR3 bases: TGCAGTGCTAGAGATCTAGGGGGGCGACTTGAAGCTTTCTTT.

This clonotype was seen ten or more times. The gene calls are TRBV5-1 and TRBJ2-1, with TRBD2 matching 11 bases. The CDR3 runs 15 residues. With 2 bases clipped from V and 12 bases from J, the junction kept 10 bases outside the gene matches. CDR1 and CDR2 (germline): SGHRS, YFSETQ. CDR3 sequence reads: CASSFTSGGPTGQFF. The DNA of the CDR3 is TGCGCCAGCAGCTTCACTAGCGGGGGACCCACGGGGCAGTTCTTC.